A single sample is the source of the 9 T cell receptor beta chains below, sequenced in a study of blood T cell repertoires in COVID-19. Using immunoSEQ multiplex PCR, the repertoire was profiled, and TCRdb retains in-frame clones only, with some absent. The repertoire holds about 240,000 clones, with around 82% as singletons. Sequenced input: peripheral blood. The source is a woman between 70 and 85 years old with acute or convalescent COVID-19.

The J gene is TRBJ1-5, the V gene TRBV6-2 or TRBV6-3, with D possibly matching TRBD1 (5 bases). The CDR3 contains 17 residues. Germline V gives CDR1 MNHEY, CDR2 SVGEGT. V shed 2 bases and J shed 0 bases, with 14 bases lying between them. The CDR3 loop reads CASSYPLGHDSNQPQHF. Here the CDR3 DNA reads TGTGCCAGCAGTTACCCCCTTGGACATGATAGCAATCAGCCCCAGCATTTT.

The chain links TRBV6-1 to TRBJ1-2, with TRBD1 matching 9 bases. Unmatched junction bases numbered 10, after V lost 6 bases and J lost 8 bases. CDR1 is MNHNS and CDR2 is SASEGT in the germline V gene. The CDR3 runs 14 residues. The CDR3: CASRPNRGPEGYTF. In DNA, the CDR3 is TGTGCCAGCAGACCGAACAGGGGGCCGGAAGGCTACACCTTC.

The V call is TRBV7-2, the J call TRBJ1-4; unclear D gene. Germline V gene lookup returns CDR1 SGHTA and CDR2 FQGNSA. The CDR3 sequence is 13 residues long. Trimming stripped 5 bases from V and 8 bases from J, with 12 bases between. For the CDR3, the DNA is TGTGCCAGCAGCGACGGGTTGAGGGAAAAACTGTTTTTT. Translation gives CASSDGLREKLFF.

The genes are TRBV7-2 and TRBJ2-4; no definite D call. V gave up 5 bases and J gave up 0 bases, with 8 bases separating them. The CDR3 sequence is 14 residues long. Germline V lookup: CDR1 SGHTA, CDR2 FQGNSA. The CDR3, as DNA: TGTGCCAGCAGCCCACAGTTAGCCAAAAACATTCAGTACTTC. Translation: CASSPQLAKNIQYF.

V gene TRBV6-5 combines with J gene TRBJ2-7; 10 nucleotides line up with TRBD1. Germline CDR1 is MNHEY and CDR2 is SVGAGI. The CDR3 extends over 14 amino acids. Trimming removed 7 bases from V and 3 bases from J; junction bases left unmatched: 6. The chain's CDR3 is CASKRGTGDYEQYF. In DNA form, the CDR3 reads TGTGCCAGCAAGAGAGGGACAGGGGACTACGAGCAGTACTTC.

V gene TRBV27 combines with J gene TRBJ1-2; D unclear. The CDR3 contains 14 residues. Germline values: CDR1 MNHEY, CDR2 SMNVEV (reference sequence). The ends were cut back, 5 bases at V and 4 bases at J, with 14 bases in the middle. The CDR3 loop reads CASSRTRESYGYTF. CDR3 DNA: TGTGCCAGCAGTAGAACTAGGGAGTCCTATGGCTACACCTTC.

This clone was counted only a few times. The CDR3 spells CASNAGTGELFF. CDR3 coding DNA: TGCGCCAGCAATGCAGGGACCGGGGAGCTGTTTTTT. The chain carries TRBV5-1 and TRBJ2-2; TRBD1 is a possible D gene (5 bases). Germline lookup yields CDR1 SGHRS and CDR2 YFSETQ. The CDR3 spans 12 residues. Trimming stripped 6 bases from V and 5 bases from J, with 8 bases between.

The chain is built from TRBV6-6 and TRBJ2-2; perhaps TRBD1 as D (6 bases). Trimming cost V 6 bases and J 6 bases, with 14 bases left between them. This CDR3 is 14 amino acids long. The germline CDR1 and CDR2 sequences are MNHNY and SVGAGI (reference sequence). In DNA, the CDR3 is TGTGCCAGCAGCCCTGACAGGTTTTCCGGGGAGCTGTTTTTT. Translated: CASSPDRFSGELFF.

The chain employs TRBV6-5 and TRBJ1-5; 7 bases agree with TRBD1. From germline, CDR1 is MNHEY and CDR2 SVGAGI. The junction had 9 bases not matched to a gene; V was cut back by 6 bases and J by 4 bases. This CDR3 is built from 15 residues. The CDR3 DNA sequence: TGTGCCAGCAGCCTAACCAGGGGGATGAATCAGCCCCAGCATTTT. It translates to CASSLTRGMNQPQHF.